This TCR beta chain originates from a study of CD8+CD57+ T cells in acquired aplastic anemia. In the study overall: The DNA of sorted CD4+ and CD8+ cells averaged roughly 3.2 ug.

Sequenced patients had shown CD8+CD57+ cell expansion by flow cytometry. A severe acquired aplastic anemia diagnosis applied to all patients. Study outcomes and limitations: Both patients and controls carried the same twenty-nine CD8+ CDR3 sequences.

Per the germline V gene, CDR1 is WNHNN and CDR2 is SYGVQD (reference sequence). V trimming: 4 bases; J trimming: 4 bases; junction bases outside the gene matches: 3. The CDR3 extends over 15 amino acids. Many counts were recorded for this clonotype. No antigen is known for it. The study profiled TCR beta VDJ and CDR3 using genomic DNA as template. Via MiXCR, TCRdb re-called the reads, giving one row per CDR3 protein. The table lists over 150,000 distinct CDR3 sequences, approximately 52% of them singletons, with over 9.5% in the top ten. The source is a human donor with aplastic anemia. The genes are TRBV10-1 and TRBJ2-3, with 12 bases fitting TRBD2. What was sequenced was sorted CD4+, CD8+, or CD8+CD57+ T cells (not recorded which) from PBMCs. CDR3 sequence reads: CASSGTSGVADTQYF. The CDR3 DNA reads as TGCGCCAGCAGTGGGACTAGCGGGGTCGCAGATACGCAGTATTTT.